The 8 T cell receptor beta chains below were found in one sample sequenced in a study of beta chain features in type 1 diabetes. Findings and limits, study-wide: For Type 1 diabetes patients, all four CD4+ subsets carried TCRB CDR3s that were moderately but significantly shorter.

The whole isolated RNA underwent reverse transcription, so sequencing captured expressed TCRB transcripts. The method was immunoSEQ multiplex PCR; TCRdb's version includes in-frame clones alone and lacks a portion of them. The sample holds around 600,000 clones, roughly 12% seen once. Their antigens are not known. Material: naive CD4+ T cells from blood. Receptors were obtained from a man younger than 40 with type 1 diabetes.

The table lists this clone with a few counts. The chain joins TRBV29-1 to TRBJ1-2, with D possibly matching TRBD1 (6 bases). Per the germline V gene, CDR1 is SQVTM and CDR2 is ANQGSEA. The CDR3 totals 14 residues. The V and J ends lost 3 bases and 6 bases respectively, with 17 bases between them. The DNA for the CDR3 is TGCAGCGTTGAGAGGACAGCTCTAAGTGATGGCTACACCTTC. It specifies CSVERTALSDGYTF. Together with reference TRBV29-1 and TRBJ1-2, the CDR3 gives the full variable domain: SAVISQKPSRDICQRGTSLTIQCQVDSQVTMMFWYRQQPGQSLTLIATANQGSEATYESGFVIDKFPISRPNLTFSTLTVSNMSPEDSSIYLCSVERTALSDGYTFGSGTRLTVV.

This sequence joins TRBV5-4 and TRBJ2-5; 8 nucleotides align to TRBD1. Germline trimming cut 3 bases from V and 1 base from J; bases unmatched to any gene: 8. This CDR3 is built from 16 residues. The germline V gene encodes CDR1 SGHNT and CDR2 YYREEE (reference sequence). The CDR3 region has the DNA TGTGCCAGCAGCTCAGACCTTGACAGGGGCCAAGAGACCCAGTACTTC. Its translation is CASSSDLDRGQETQYF.

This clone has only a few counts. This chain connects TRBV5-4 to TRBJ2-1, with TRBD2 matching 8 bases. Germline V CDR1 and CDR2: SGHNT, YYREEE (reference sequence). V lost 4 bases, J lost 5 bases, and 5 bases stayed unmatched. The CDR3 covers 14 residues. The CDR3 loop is CASSLILADNEQFF. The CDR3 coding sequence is TGTGCCAGCAGCCTGATACTAGCGGACAATGAGCAGTTCTTC.

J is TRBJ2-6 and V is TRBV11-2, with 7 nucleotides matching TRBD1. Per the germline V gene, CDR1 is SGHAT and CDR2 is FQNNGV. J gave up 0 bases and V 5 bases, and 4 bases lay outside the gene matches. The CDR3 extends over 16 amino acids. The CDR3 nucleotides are TGTGCCAGCAGCCCGGGACAGCACTCTGGGGCCAACGTCCTGACTTTC. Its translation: CASSPGQHSGANVLTF.

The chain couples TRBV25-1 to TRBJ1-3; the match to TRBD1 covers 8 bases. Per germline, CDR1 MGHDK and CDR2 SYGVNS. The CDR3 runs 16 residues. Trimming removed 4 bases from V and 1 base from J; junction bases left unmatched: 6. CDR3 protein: CASSGGTGTSGNTIYF. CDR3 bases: TGTGCCAGCAGTGGTGGGACAGGCACGTCTGGAAACACCATATATTTT. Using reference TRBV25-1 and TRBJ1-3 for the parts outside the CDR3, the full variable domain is EADIYQTPRYLVIGTGKKITLECSQTMGHDKMYWYQQDPGMELHLIHYSYGVNSTEKGDLSSESTVSRIRTEHFPLTLESARPSHTSQYLCASSGGTGTSGNTIYFGEGSWLTVV.

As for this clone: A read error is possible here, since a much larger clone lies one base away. The CDR3 sequence is CASSPSTDTQYF. In DNA form, the CDR3 reads TGTGCCAGCAGTCCTAGCACAGATACGCAGTATTTT. The chain couples TRBV5-4 to TRBJ2-3; D gene uncertain. The CDR3 spans 12 residues. From germline, CDR1 is SGHNT and CDR2 YYREEE (reference sequence). V lost 5 bases, J lost 0 bases, and 4 bases lay in between.

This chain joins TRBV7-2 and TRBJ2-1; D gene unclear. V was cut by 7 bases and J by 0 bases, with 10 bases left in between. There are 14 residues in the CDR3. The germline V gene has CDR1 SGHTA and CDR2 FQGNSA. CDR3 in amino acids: CASTLSSSYNEQFF. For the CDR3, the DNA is TGTGCCAGCACACTAAGTAGCTCCTACAATGAGCAGTTCTTC.

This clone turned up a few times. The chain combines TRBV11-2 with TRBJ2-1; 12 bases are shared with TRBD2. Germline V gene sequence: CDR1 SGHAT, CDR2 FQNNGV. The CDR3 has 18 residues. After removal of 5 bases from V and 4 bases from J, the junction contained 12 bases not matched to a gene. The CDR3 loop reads CASSPGLAGLEYYNEQFF. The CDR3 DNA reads TGTGCCAGCAGCCCGGGACTAGCGGGCTTGGAATATTACAATGAGCAGTTCTTC.